The present entry profiles one T cell receptor (beta chain) with its context. This could be a read error, since a much larger clone is one nucleotide away. This sample was included in a study of blood T cells in healthy people across ages. This CDR3 comprises 15 residues. For the second PCR, which ran for about 6 to 11 cycles, a sample-barcoded 5' primer and a J-beta primer mix were used. One entry per CDR3 protein, called by TCRdb with MiXCR from the 5' RACE reads. This table has hundreds of thousands of distinct CDR3 sequences, around 36% appearing once. The clonotype originates from a man aged 18 to 35 in good health. The sequenced material came from blood. This chain connects TRBV12-3 or TRBV12-4 to TRBJ2-1, with D maybe TRBD2 (5 bases). TRBJ2-7 explains the end of the DNA better; the J call may be wrong. CDR3 sequence: CASSSRGDSYNEQYF. CDR3 bases: TGTGCCAGCAGCTCCCGGGGAGACTCCTACAATGAGCAGTACTTC.